The source of this T cell receptor beta chain is a study of response to subunit inactivated influenza vaccine. Turning to this clonotype: No antigen is known for it.

TCRdb independently ran MiXCR on the RT-PCR reads; one entry per CDR3 protein. The sample contains roughly 700,000 distinct CDR3 sequences, more than 15% of which appear only once. The germline V gene has CDR1 DFQATT and CDR2 SNEGSKA (reference sequence). This CDR3 has 14 residues. The germline V and J ends were trimmed by 1 base and 6 bases, with 14 bases remaining between them. Study-wide findings and caveats: T cells newly recruited by each seasonal influenza vaccination are few, the authors suggested.

The chain couples TRBV20-1 to TRBJ2-3; D tentatively fits TRBD1 or TRBD2 (7 bases each). The source material was PBMCs from blood, sampled 11 to 12 days after vaccination. The sequence derives from a man in his fifties who received an inactivated influenza vaccine. Here the CDR3 reads CSARGRQGGDTQYF. The CDR3 bases are TGCAGTGCTAGAGGACGACAGGGAGGGGATACGCAGTATTTT.